This TCR beta chain was captured in a study of cytomegalovirus exposure and HLA in healthy donors. The PCR employed 60 Vbeta primers together with 13 Jbeta primers. Here immunoSEQ multiplex PCR was the method, and the copy in TCRdb shows in-frame clones only, minus some. The ten most abundant clones cover over 7% of a sample with tens of thousands of clones. This CDR3 has 15 amino acids. The germline V gene encodes CDR1 MGHRA and CDR2 YSYEKL. Trimming removed 1 base at V and 3 bases at J, with 12 bases between. The TCR was taken from a male donor in good health and CMV-seronegative. The chain uses TRBV4-1 and TRBJ1-1; a weak D match, TRBD1 (5 bases). The sample consisted of PBMCs. The CDR3 spells CASSQGRAGDTEAFF. The CDR3 bases are TGCGCCAGCAGCCAAGGGCGGGCGGGGGACACTGAAGCTTTCTTT.